This entry describes one T cell receptor beta chain. This clone was recorded once. Its antigen is not yet known. One base away there is no much larger clone; base qualities are not given. The sample comes from a study of blood T cell repertoires in COVID-19 (dated by TCRdb to between 2020 and 2021). For the study in its entirety: Collaborator samples came from the United States, Italy and Spain and covered acute and convalescent phases of COVID-19. Samples came from the ongoing ImmuneRACE study (first 160 participants) plus 1,254 subjects from 6 global collaborators. A freely available public database, intended as a resource for researchers studying the immune response to SARS-CoV-2, is where the repertoires were released. Subjects who had been exposed to COVID-19, were actively infected with it, or had recovered from it provided the deeply sampled blood TCRbeta repertoires that made up the dataset. The prospective study material was composed of cDNA or gDNA derived from T cells, B-cell-depleted T cells, or PBMCs. The sample metadata nearly always contained a de-identified subject ID, COVID-19 status, age in years and sex. Where HLA class I and class II types were available, the types were taken from metadata supplied by the sample provider, not from assay-based typing.

TCRbeta CDR3 regions were amplified from genomic DNA by means of the immunoSEQ Assay, a bias-controlled multiplex PCR. Per the source publication's procedure: Nucleated cell counts per sample were estimated from amplification of reference gene primers within the assay. To quantify the absolute abundance of each unique TCRbeta CDR3 rearrangement, sequence reads were collapsed and filtered. For each sample, productive Simpson clonality was calculated as the square root of Simpson's diversity index across productive rearrangements. Here the immuneACCESS table is served through TCRdb, limited to in-frame sequences with V and J called. Missing clones are a known gap in these copies; in checked studies unresolved V genes cover under half, and the rest lacks a known reason. From that table come the V and J calls and clone size; the DNA was used to work out D and trimming. The sample contains 200,000 to 250,000 clones, about four fifths of them found a single time. 8.9% of the sample goes to the ten largest clones.

On the study overall, not on this receptor specifically: How much clinical and demographic metadata was included differed by source and by participant, and the metadata was provided uncurated.

The CDR3 covers 15 residues, taking in both the cysteine and the phenylalanine. Here the CDR3 DNA is all that survives: 45 bases in frame from base 1. The germline ends are 14 bases apart after V is trimmed by 5 bases and J by 4 bases. Sequences LNHDA (CDR1) and SQIVND (CDR2) are obtained from the germline V gene (reference sequence). The collaborating institutions used their own protocols to collect whole blood in K2EDTA tubes. For TCRbeta analysis, collaborators shipped samples as frozen whole blood, isolated PBMCs, or DNA extracted from either of those sample types. The chain is made from TRBV19 and TRBJ2-2; tentative D gene TRBD2, with 6 bases matching. This sequence was found in a man at least 80 years old with acute or convalescent COVID-19. Input material: peripheral blood. CDR3 protein: CASSPRGLFTGELFF. The nucleotide sequence reads as follows: TGTGCCAGTAGTCCCCGGGGGTTATTCACCGGGGAGCTGTTTTTT.